This T cell receptor beta chain emerged from a study of technical replicates of blood from several donors. Here immunoSEQ multiplex PCR was the method, and the copy in TCRdb shows in-frame clones only, minus some. The sample lists roughly 90,000 clones, 90% to 96% occurring once. Trimming at V came to 6 bases and at J to 0 bases, leaving 0 bases not matched to a gene. The CDR3 runs to 13 residues. The germline gives CDR1 MNHEY, CDR2 SVGAGI. This chain joins TRBV6-5 and TRBJ2-7; TRBD1 matches at 9 bases. The TCR comes from a human donor in good health. The sample comprised T cells isolated from PBMCs. The DNA for the CDR3 is TGTGCCAGCAGACAGGGGGCCTCCTACGAGCAGTACTTC. Protein: CASRQGASYEQYF.